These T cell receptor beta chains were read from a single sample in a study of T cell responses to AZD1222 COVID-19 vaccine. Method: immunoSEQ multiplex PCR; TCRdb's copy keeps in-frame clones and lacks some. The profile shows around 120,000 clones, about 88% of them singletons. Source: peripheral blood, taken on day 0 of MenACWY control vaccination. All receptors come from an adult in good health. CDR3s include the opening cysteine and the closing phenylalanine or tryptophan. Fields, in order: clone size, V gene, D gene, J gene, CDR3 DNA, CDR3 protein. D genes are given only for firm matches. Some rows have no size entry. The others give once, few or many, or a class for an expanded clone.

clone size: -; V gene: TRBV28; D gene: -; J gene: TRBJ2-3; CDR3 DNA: TGTGCCAGCAGTATTGGGGCGGGCGGCACAGATACGCAGTATTTT; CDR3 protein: CASSIGAGGTDTQYF
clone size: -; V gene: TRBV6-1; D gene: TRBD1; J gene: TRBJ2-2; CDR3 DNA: TGTGCCAGCAGTGATCACAGGGGGCTGACCGGGGAGCTGTTTTTT; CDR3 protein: CASSDHRGLTGELFF
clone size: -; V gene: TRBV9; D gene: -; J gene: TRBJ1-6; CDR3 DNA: TGTGCCAGCAGGGGGTCAGATAATTCACCCCTCCACTTT; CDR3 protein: CASRGSDNSPLHF
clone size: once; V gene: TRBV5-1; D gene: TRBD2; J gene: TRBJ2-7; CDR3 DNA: TGCGCCAGCAGCTTGTCTGGGAGTGGGGCTAGCGGGACCTACGAGCAGTACTTC; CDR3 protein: CASSLSGSGASGTYEQYF
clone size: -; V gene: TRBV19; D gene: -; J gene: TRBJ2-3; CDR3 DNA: TGTGCCAGTACCCTTAAGGCCTCCTTCGATACGCAGTATTTT; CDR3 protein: CASTLKASFDTQYF
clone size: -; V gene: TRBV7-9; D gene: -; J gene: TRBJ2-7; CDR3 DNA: TGTGCCAGCAGCACCCGGGGGCGCGGAGCCTACGAGCAGTACTTC; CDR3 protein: CASSTRGRGAYEQYF
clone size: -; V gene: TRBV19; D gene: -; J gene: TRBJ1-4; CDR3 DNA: TGTGCCAGTAGTATAGTTGCAGGGTTTAATGAAAAACTGTTTTTT; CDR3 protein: CASSIVAGFNEKLFF
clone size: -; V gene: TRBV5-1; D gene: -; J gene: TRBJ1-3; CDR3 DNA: TGCGCCAGCAGCTTGACTACAGGGCCTCCTGGAAACACCATATATTTT; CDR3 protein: CASSLTTGPPGNTIYF
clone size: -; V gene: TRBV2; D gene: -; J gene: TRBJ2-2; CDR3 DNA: TGTGCCAGCCGTAGAGGGAGGAACACCGGGGAGCTGTTTTTT; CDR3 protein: CASRRGRNTGELFF
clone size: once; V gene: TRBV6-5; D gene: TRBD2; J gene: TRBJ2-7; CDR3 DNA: TGTGCCAGCAGCCAAACTAGCGGGAGCTCCTACGAGCAGTACTTC; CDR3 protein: CASSQTSGSSYEQYF
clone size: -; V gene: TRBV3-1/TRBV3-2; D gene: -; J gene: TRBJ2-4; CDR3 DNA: TGTGCCAGCAGCCAAGCCGGCGAGGGGATTCAGTACTTC; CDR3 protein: CASSQAGEGIQYF
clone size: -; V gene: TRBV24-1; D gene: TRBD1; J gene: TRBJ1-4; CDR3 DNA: TGTGCCACCAGTGGGGACAGGGGCGACGAACGTGAAAAACTGTTTTTT; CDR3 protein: CATSGDRGDEREKLFF
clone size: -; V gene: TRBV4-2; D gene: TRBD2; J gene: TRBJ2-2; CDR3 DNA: TGTGCCAGCAGCCAAGATGCGGGCCCCTGGCGGGAGGGCCCCGGGGAGCTGTTTTTT; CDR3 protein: CASSQDAGPWREGPGELFF
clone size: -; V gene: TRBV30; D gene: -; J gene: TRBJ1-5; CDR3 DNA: TGTGCCTGGAGTGCCCAGGCGGGGAATCAGCCCCAGCATTTT; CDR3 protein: CAWSAQAGNQPQHF
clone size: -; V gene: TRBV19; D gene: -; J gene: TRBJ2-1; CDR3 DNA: TGTGGGTCGAGCTACTACAATGAGCAGTTCTTC; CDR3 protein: CGSSYYNEQFF
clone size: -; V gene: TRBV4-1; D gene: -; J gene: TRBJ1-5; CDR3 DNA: TGCGCCAGCAGCCAAGCGGGAAGCGGGCAGCCCCAGCATTTT; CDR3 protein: CASSQAGSGQPQHF
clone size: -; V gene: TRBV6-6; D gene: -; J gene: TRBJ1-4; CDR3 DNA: TGTGCCAGCAGTCCCCCGGGGCAGAGACGGGCAACTAATGAAAAACTGTTTTTT; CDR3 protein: CASSPPGQRRATNEKLFF
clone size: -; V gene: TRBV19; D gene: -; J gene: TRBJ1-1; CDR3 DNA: TGTGCCAGTAGTGCTACAGGTTCCGCTGAAGCTTTCTTT; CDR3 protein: CASSATGSAEAFF
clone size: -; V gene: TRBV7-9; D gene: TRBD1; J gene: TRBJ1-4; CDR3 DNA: TGTGCCAGCAGCTCCTACCAGGGGGGCGCGGAGGAAAAACTGTTTTTT; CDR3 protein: CASSSYQGGAEEKLFF
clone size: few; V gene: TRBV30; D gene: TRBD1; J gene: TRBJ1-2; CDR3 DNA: TGTGCCTGGAGTCGACAGGGGGCGAGTGGCTACACCTTC; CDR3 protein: CAWSRQGASGYTF
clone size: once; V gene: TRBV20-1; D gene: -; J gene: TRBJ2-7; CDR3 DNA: TGCAGTGCTAGTAGCATTAGCGGCTACGAGCAGTACTTC; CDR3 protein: CSASSISGYEQYF
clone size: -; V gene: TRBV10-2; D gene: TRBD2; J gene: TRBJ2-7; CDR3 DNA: TGCGCCAGCAAAGGTTCTAGCGGGAGCGAGCAGTACTTC; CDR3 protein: CASKGSSGSEQYF
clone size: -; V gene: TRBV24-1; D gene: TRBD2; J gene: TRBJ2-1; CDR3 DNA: TGTGCCACCAGTGTTGAAGCGGGACTAGACTACAATGAGCAGTTCTTC; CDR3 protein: CATSVEAGLDYNEQFF
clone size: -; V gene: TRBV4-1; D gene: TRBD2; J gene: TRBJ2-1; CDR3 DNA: TGCGCCAGCACTAGCGGGAGAATGCGGAATGAGCAGTTCTTC; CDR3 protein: CASTSGRMRNEQFF
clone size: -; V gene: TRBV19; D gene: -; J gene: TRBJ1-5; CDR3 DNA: TGTGCCAGTAGCAGGGGCATTAGCAATCAGCCCCAGCATTTT; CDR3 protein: CASSRGISNQPQHF
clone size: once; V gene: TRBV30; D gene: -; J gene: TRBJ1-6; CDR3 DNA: TGTGCCTGGAGCCGAACAGGGTCTAATTCACCCCTCCACTTT; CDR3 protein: CAWSRTGSNSPLHF
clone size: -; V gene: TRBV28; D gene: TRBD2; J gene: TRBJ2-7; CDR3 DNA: TGTGCCAGCAGTTTATCGTTCCCCGGGAGGTACGAGCAGTACTTC; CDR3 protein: CASSLSFPGRYEQYF
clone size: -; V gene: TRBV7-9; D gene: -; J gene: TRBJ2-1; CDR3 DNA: TGTGCCAGCAGCTTAGTCAGCGTCGAGCAGTTCTTC; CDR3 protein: CASSLVSVEQFF
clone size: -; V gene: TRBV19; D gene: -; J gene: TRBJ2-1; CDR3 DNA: TGTGCCAGTAGTATAGTTAGTGGCGTGGGGGGCCCGATCTTC; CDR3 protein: CASSIVSGVGGPIF
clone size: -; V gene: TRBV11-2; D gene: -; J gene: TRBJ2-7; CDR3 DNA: TGTGCCAGCAGCTTAGTTGGGACTCAACCCTACGAGCAGTACTTC; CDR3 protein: CASSLVGTQPYEQYF
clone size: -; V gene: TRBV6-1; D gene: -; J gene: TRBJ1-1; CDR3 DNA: TGTGCCAGCAGTGAAACGCGCAGTTCCACTGAAGCTTTCTTT; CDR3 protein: CASSETRSSTEAFF
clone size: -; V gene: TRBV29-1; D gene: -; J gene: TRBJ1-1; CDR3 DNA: TGCAGCGTTGAAAGCAGGGTGGAAGCTTTCTTT; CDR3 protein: CSVESRVEAFF
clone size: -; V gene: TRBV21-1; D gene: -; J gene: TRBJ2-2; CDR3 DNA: TGTGCCAGCAGCGCATGGAGGGGACTAGCGGGAACCGGGGAGCTGTTTTTT; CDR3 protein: CASSAWRGLAGTGELFF
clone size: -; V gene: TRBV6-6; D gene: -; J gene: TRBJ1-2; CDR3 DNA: TGTGCCAGCAGAGATGGCCAGGGGCTCCAAAAGGGAGGCTACACCTTC; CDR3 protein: CASRDGQGLQKGGYTF
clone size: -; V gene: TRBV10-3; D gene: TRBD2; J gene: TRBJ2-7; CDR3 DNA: TGTGCCATCAGTCCGGGACTACTTAGCCCCTTGGCCGAGCAGTACTTC; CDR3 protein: CAISPGLLSPLAEQYF
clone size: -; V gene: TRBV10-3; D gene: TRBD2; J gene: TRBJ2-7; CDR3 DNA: TGTGCCATCAGGGAGGGACTAGCGGGGTTCTACGAGCAGTACTTC; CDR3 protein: CAIREGLAGFYEQYF
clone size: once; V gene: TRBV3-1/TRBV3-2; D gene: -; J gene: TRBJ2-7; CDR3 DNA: TGTGCCAGCAGCCAAGATGGGGTGCTCGAGCAGTACTTC; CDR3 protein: CASSQDGVLEQYF
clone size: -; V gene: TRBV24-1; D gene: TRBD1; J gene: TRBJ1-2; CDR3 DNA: TGTGCCACCAGCCTTAGGACAGGGAGAGGCTACACCTTC; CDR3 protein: CATSLRTGRGYTF
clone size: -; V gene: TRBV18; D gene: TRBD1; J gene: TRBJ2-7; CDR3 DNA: TGTGCCAGCTCACTTCGGACAGGGTCCTTCTACGAGCAGTACTTC; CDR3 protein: CASSLRTGSFYEQYF
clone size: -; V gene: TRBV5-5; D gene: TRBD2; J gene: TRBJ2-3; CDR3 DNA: TGTGCCAGCAGCTCGCCAGCGGGAGGGCCAGATACGCAGTATTTT; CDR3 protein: CASSSPAGGPDTQYF
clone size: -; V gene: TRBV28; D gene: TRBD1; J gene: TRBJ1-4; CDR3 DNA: TGTGCCAGCAGTTTAGGGACAGGGATGAACACTAATGAAAAACTGTTTTTT; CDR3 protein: CASSLGTGMNTNEKLFF
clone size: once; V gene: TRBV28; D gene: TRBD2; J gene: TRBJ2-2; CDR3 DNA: TGTGCCAGCCAAGCGGGAGGATCTAACACCGGGGAGCTGTTTTTT; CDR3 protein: CASQAGGSNTGELFF
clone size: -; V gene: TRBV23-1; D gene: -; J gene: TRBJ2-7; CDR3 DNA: TGCGCCAGCATGCCCGCAGCAACCTACGAGCAGTACTTC; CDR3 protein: CASMPAATYEQYF
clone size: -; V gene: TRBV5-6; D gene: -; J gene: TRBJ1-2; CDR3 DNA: TGTGCCAGCAGCTTGGGAGGCGCTGGGGCCTATGGCTACACCTTC; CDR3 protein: CASSLGGAGAYGYTF
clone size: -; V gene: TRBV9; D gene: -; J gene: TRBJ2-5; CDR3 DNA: TGTGCCAGCAGCGTAGAACTGAATCTCGAGACCCAGTACTTC; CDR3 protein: CASSVELNLETQYF
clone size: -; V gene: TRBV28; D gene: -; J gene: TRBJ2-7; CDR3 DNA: TGTGCCAGCAGCCTGACCTGGGAGCAGTACTTC; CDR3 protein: CASSLTWEQYF